The entry that follows covers one T cell receptor (beta chain) sequence. Its cognate antigen is unknown. This entry is derived from a study of CD8+CD57+ T cells in acquired aplastic anemia. Study-level findings and limits: Patients had roughly 29 CD8+ CDR3 sequences in common with controls (the shared set).

Genomic DNA was employed as the template in profiling TCR beta VDJ and CDR3. TCRdb analysed the reads with MiXCR anew, one entry per CDR3 protein. Of about 200,000 distinct CDR3 sequences listed, 65% are singletons. Those patients picked for sequencing had displayed CD8+CD57+ cell expansion on flow cytometry. All patients were therapy-naive when blood was sampled. The length of the CDR3 is 17 residues. Germline V gene lookup returns CDR1 SGHVS and CDR2 FQNEAQ. The germline V and J ends were trimmed by 1 base and 3 bases, with 13 bases remaining between them. This chain uses TRBV7-8 with TRBJ1-6, with D perhaps TRBD1 (5 bases). Sequences were obtained from sorted CD4+, CD8+, or CD8+CD57+ T cells (not recorded which) from PBMCs. The sequence was collected from a human donor with aplastic anemia. CDR3 protein: CASSLEGRQNYNSPLHF. For the CDR3, the DNA is TGTGCCAGCAGCTTAGAGGGACGTCAAAACTATAATTCACCCCTCCACTTT.